This T cell receptor beta chain was captured in a study of molecular identifiers for immune sequencing clone quantification. Naive CD8 libraries came from about 19,000 to 1,100,000 sorted cells with 10%, 30% or 50% RNA. Germline V gives CDR1 SGHKS, CDR2 YYEKEE (reference sequence). V dropped 3 bases and J dropped 9 bases, with 16 bases sitting between them. The CDR3 is made up of 14 amino acids. Findings of the study overall: Should identical TCR molecules share a barcode, the sizes of highly expanded clones could be underestimated. Clonotypes topping 20 RNA copies carried over 98% of effector molecules but under 1% of naive ones.

Listed TCR primers and previously described methods were used for bulk TCR libraries. MiXCR, applied by TCRdb to the PCR reads, yields one record per CDR3 protein. The table records approximately 680,000 distinct CDR3 sequences, about 25% of them present only once. This clonotype was seen a few times. Its antigen is not identified. What was sequenced was naive CD8+ T cells from blood, with Jurkat cell RNA spiked in. Subset noted: FACS-sorted CD8+CD4-CCR7+CD45RA+ naive T cells. The TCR originated in a human donor in good health. Some libraries in this study had Jurkat cell RNA spiked in. The chain combines TRBV5-5 with TRBJ2-1; TRBD1 might be the D (5 bases). CDR3 protein: CASSYGIQVGEQFF. The CDR3 coding sequence is TGTGCCAGCAGCTATGGGATACAGGTGGGTGAGCAGTTCTTC.